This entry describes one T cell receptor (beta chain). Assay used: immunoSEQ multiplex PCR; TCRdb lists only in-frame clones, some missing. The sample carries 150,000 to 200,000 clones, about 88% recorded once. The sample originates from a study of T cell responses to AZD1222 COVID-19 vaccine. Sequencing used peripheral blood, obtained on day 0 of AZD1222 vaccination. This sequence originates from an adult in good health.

The CDR3 coding sequence is TGTGCCAGTAGTCCCGACGCCCAGGGTTTCGGCGAAAAACTGTTTTTT. It specifies CASSPDAQGFGEKLFF. J is TRBJ1-4 and V is TRBV19; the D gene is possibly TRBD1 (5 bases). Trimming cost V 5 bases and J 8 bases, with 21 bases left between them. Germline V gene data show CDR1 as LNHDA and CDR2 as SQIVND (reference sequence). The CDR3 consists of 16 residues. The full variable domain, completed using reference TRBV19 and TRBJ1-4, is DGGITQSPKYLFRKEGQNVTLSCEQNLNHDAMYWYRQDPGQGLRLIYYSQIVNDFQKGDIAEGYSVSREKKESFPLTVTSAQKNPTAFYLCASSPDAQGFGEKLFFGSGTQLSVL.